This T cell receptor beta chain is from a study of cytomegalovirus exposure and HLA in healthy donors. Study observations and caveats: A later analysis associated 15,000 or so TCR beta sequences with HLA alleles at a 0.05 false discovery rate. Serostatus for CMV was the only available immune exposure information. Of the V segments, some could not be distinguished, including TRBV6-2 and TRBV6-3, and were excluded.

This CDR3 has 15 amino acids. Germline V lookup: CDR1 KGHSH, CDR2 LQKENI. Trimming cost V 3 bases and J 0 bases, with 11 bases left between them. PCR amplification relied on 60 Vbeta primers (plus 13 Jbeta primers). The data were produced by immunoSEQ multiplex PCR, yet TCRdb's version contains in-frame clones alone and is incomplete. The profile shows just over 150,000 clones, less than 90% of them singletons. A note on this clone: Its antigen is as yet unknown.

Sequencing was done on a sample of PBMCs. The chain couples TRBV18 to TRBJ1-1; D remains unclear. The receptor was isolated from a man aged 18 to 30 in good health and CMV-seronegative. CDR3 bases: TGTGCCAGCTCACCCGCAGGCCCGGTGAACACTGAAGCTTTCTTT. Translated: CASSPAGPVNTEAFF.